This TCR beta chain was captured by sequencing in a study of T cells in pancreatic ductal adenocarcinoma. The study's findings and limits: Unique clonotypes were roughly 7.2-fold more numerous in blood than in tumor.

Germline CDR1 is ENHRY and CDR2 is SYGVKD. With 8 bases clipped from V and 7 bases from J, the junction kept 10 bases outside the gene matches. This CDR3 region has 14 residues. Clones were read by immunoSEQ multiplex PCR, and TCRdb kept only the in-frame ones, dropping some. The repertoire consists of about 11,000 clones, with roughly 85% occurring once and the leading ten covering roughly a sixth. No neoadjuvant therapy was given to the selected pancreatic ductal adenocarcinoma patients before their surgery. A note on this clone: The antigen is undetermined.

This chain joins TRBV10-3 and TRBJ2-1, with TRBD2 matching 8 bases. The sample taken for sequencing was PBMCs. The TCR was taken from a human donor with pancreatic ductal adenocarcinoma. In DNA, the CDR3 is TGTGCCATCTCTTTCCGTAGCGGGGAGAATGAGCAGTTCTTC. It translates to CAISFRSGENEQFF.